The 12 T cell receptor beta chains in this list originate from one sample, sequenced in a study of response to subunit inactivated influenza vaccine. A single record per CDR3 protein comes from TCRdb applying MiXCR to the RT-PCR reads. The data contain about 570,000 distinct CDR3 sequences, about 11% of them singletons. Separately, the same data were catalogued under a study of T cells expressing NK-cell markers. According to that study: UMIs accompanied the 5'RACE template switching by which TCR beta cDNA was made.

This specimen consisted of PBMCs from blood, obtained on the day of vaccination. The origin of the receptors is a man aged 45-60 years who received an inactivated influenza vaccine.

This clonotype has a handful of counts. The chain links TRBV7-8 to TRBJ2-5, with 7 bases that match TRBD1. After removal of 7 bases from V and 2 bases from J, the junction contained 19 bases not matched to a gene. In germline, CDR1 is SGHVS, CDR2 FQNEAQ. The CDR3 totals 18 residues. The chain's CDR3 is CASIKHRGWGGRQETQYF. The CDR3 DNA follows: TGTGCCAGCATCAAACACAGGGGATGGGGTGGTAGGCAAGAGACCCAGTACTTC. The full variable domain, its missing parts supplied by reference TRBV7-8 and TRBJ2-5, is GAGVSQSPRYKVAKRGQDVALRCDPISGHVSLFWYQQALGQGPEFLTYFQNEAQLDKSGLPSDRFFAERPEGSVSTLKIQRTQQEDSAVYLCASIKHRGWGGRQETQYFGPGTRLLVL.

The chain is built from TRBV24-1 and TRBJ2-3; TRBD2 aligns across 11 bases. The V segment lost 4 bases and the J segment 1 base; nucleotides outside the gene matches: 6. The CDR3 loop spans 17 amino acids. Looked up from germline, CDR1 is KGHDR and CDR2 is SFDVKD. Here the CDR3 reads CATSDAGTSGRTDTQYF. As DNA, the CDR3 is TGTGCCACCAGTGACGCCGGGACTAGCGGACGCACAGATACGCAGTATTTT.

Many counts were recorded for this clonotype. The V gene is TRBV7-2, the J gene TRBJ2-1; D perhaps matches TRBD2 (5 bases). Germline values: CDR1 SGHTA, CDR2 FQGNSA. V was clipped by 1 base and J by 7 bases, with 8 bases between them. The CDR3 extends over 13 amino acids. CDR3 amino acids: CASSLVGVNEQFF. In nucleotides, the CDR3 is TGTGCCAGCAGCTTAGTCGGGGTAAATGAGCAGTTCTTC.

The chain is built from TRBV7-9 and TRBJ2-7, with TRBD1 as a possible D gene (5 bases). This CDR3 is built from 12 residues. V was cut by 6 bases and J by 4 bases, with 10 bases left in between. The germline V gene encodes CDR1 SEHNR and CDR2 FQNEAQ (reference sequence). The CDR3: CASRSGHYEQYF. The DNA of the CDR3 is TGTGCCAGCAGATCTGGACATTACGAGCAGTACTTC.

This clonotype has only a few counts. This rearrangement joins TRBV29-1 to TRBJ2-2; either TRBD1 or TRBD2 may supply D (5 bases each). CDR3 length: 13 amino acids. The V gene's germline CDR1 is SQVTM and CDR2 ANQGSEA. Trimming shortened V by 4 bases and J by 2 bases, and 8 bases separated the two germline ends. The CDR3 region is CSVVGDNTGELFF. The CDR3 DNA reads as TGCAGCGTTGTAGGGGACAACACCGGGGAGCTGTTTTTT.

The table lists this clonotype with many counts. The rearrangement uses TRBV19 and TRBJ2-7, with 14 bases aligning to TRBD2. The V gene end was trimmed by 5 bases and the J gene end by 4 bases; junction bases not matched to a gene: 4. CDR1 is LNHDA, CDR2 SQIVND, per germline (reference sequence). This CDR3 region has 15 residues. CDR3 DNA sequence: TGTGCCAGTAGTTACGGACTAGCGGGAGGATACGAGCAGTACTTC. It codes for CASSYGLAGGYEQYF. Together with reference TRBV19 and TRBJ2-7, the CDR3 gives the full variable domain: DGGITQSPKYLFRKEGQNVTLSCEQNLNHDAMYWYRQDPGQGLRLIYYSQIVNDFQKGDIAEGYSVSREKKESFPLTVTSAQKNPTAFYLCASSYGLAGGYEQYFGPGTRLTVT.

V is TRBV29-1 and J is TRBJ2-3, with D uncertain. CDR1 is SQVTM, CDR2 ANQGSEA, per germline. The CDR3 has 12 residues. V was shortened by 5 bases and J by 2 bases, with 8 bases between the two germline ends. CDR3 sequence: CSVSEHTDTQYF. The CDR3 region has the DNA TGCAGCGTTTCAGAGCACACAGATACGCAGTATTTT.

The genes are TRBV29-1 and TRBJ2-5; 13 bases fit TRBD2. V lost 1 base and J lost 1; bases outside the gene matches: 9. The CDR3 totals 18 residues. In germline, CDR1 is SQVTM, CDR2 ANQGSEA. CDR3 protein: CSVEGWTSGSSGQETQYF. DNA of the CDR3: TGCAGCGTTGAAGGGTGGACTAGCGGGAGCTCAGGCCAAGAGACCCAGTACTTC.

This clonotype was seen a few times. The CDR3 sequence: CASSTSPGGRGGLYNEQFF. The CDR3 DNA reads as TGTGCCAGTAGTACCAGCCCGGGAGGGCGGGGGGGGCTCTACAATGAGCAGTTCTTC. The rearrangement uses TRBV19 and TRBJ2-1, with 9 bases aligning to TRBD2. The germline V gene has CDR1 LNHDA and CDR2 SQIVND (reference sequence). The CDR3 consists of 19 residues. Trimming took 4 bases from V and 3 from J; bases not matched to a gene: 16.

A few counts support this clonotype. The V gene is TRBV19, the J gene TRBJ1-6; 7 bases are shared with TRBD1. This CDR3 has 16 amino acids. V was clipped by 0 bases and J by 5 bases; unmatched bases: 4. Per germline, CDR1 LNHDA and CDR2 SQIVND (reference sequence). The CDR3, as DNA: TGTGCCAGTAGTATAGACTCCGGGACAGATAATTCACCCCTCCACTTT. This gives the protein CASSIDSGTDNSPLHF.

This clonotype occurred a few times. The chain recombines TRBV7-9 with TRBJ2-2, with 7 bases aligning to TRBD1. The CDR3 is made up of 16 amino acids. Unmatched junction bases numbered 10, after V lost 5 bases and J lost 4 bases. Germline V CDR1 and CDR2: SEHNR, FQNEAQ (reference sequence). This CDR3 reads CASSPKADRTTGELFF. The DNA of the CDR3 is TGTGCCAGCAGCCCTAAGGCGGACAGGACCACCGGGGAGCTGTTTTTT.

The chain employs TRBV5-1 and TRBJ2-1, with D unclear. This CDR3 spans 13 amino acids. Germline-derived CDR1 and CDR2 are SGHRS and YFSETQ. V was clipped by 0 bases and J by 9 bases, with 10 bases between them. The CDR3 spells CASSLAIGTEQFF. CDR3 coding DNA: TGCGCCAGCAGCTTGGCCATCGGCACTGAGCAGTTCTTC.